This T cell receptor (beta chain) was retrieved from a study of blood T cell repertoires in COVID-19. Study-wide background: PBMCs, B-cell-depleted T cells, or T cells were the source of the cDNA or gDNA that made up the material.

Original methodology: Amplification of reference gene primers provided the estimated nucleated cell counts. Some clones are missing from TCRdb's copy, which holds only in-frame ones; the method was immunoSEQ multiplex PCR. V, J and clone size are those of that table, while D and trimming were read from the DNA. The data hold 250,000 to 300,000 clones, with approximately 91% observed a single time. The CDR3 runs to 19 residues. This chain uses TRBV21-1 with TRBJ2-1; TRBD2, the table's D call, lacks a check against the DNA. TRBV21-1 is a pseudogene locus. Sequenced: peripheral blood. The clonotype was recovered from a woman in her thirties or forties who had recovered from COVID-19. The CDR3 nucleotides are TGTGCCAGCAGCAGGGGTCCTAGCGGGAGCGCTGGGGGTCAGGATGAGCAGTTCTTC. Translating gives CASSRGPSGSAGGQDEQFF.